What follows are 32 T cell receptor beta chains derived from one specimen sequenced in a study of CD8+ T cells in alopecia areata (dated by TCRdb to between 2017 and 2018). To prepare the library, the immunoSEQ multiplex PCR assay was applied. To provide template for TCR sequencing, every sample had RNA extracted and reverse transcribed into cDNA. TCRdb stores this immuneACCESS table with in-frame sequences only. Part of the clones is absent; in the studies checked, under half of the shortfall reflects unresolved V genes, and no reason is known for the rest. The sample records around 65,000 clones, approximately 45% of which are singletons. 15% to 20% of the sample is in the top ten clones. The time point label corresponds to: baseline before oral tofacitinib. The specimen comprised CD8+ T cells sorted from blood, sampled at week 0. These receptors all stem from a human donor with alopecia areata.

J is TRBJ2-1 and V is TRBV28; D ambiguous. Germline V gene lookup returns CDR1 MDHEN and CDR2 SYDVKM. The CDR3 sequence is 13 residues long. Between the trimmed V and J ends, which lost 5 bases and 3 bases, there was a span of 8 bases. CDR3 sequence reads: CASSMDGYNEQFF. The CDR3 DNA follows: TGTGCCAGCAGTATGGACGGCTACAATGAGCAGTTCTTC.

The chain joins TRBV9 to TRBJ2-5; D assignment may be TRBD1 or TRBD2 (5 bases each). Trimming pared 0 bases from V and 5 bases from J, leaving 11 bases between. Germline CDR1 SGDLS, CDR2 YYNGEE. This CDR3 contains 14 residues. The chain's CDR3 is CASSVGGNGETQYF. The CDR3 nucleotides are TGTGCCAGCAGCGTAGGGGGGAATGGGGAGACCCAGTACTTC.

The V gene is TRBV9, the J gene TRBJ2-7; 8 bases match TRBD2. CDR3 length equals 14 residues. The germline CDR1 and CDR2 sequences are SGDLS and YYNGEE. V lost 1 base to trimming and J lost 9 bases; unmatched junction nucleotides: 9. The CDR3: CASSVRGLEDRQYF. CDR3 in DNA: TGTGCCAGCAGCGTACGGGGACTAGAGGACAGGCAGTACTTC.

The rearrangement links TRBV7-7 to TRBJ2-2; tentative D call: TRBD1 (5 bases). The germline gives CDR1 SSHAT, CDR2 FNYEAQ (reference sequence). The CDR3 is made up of 12 amino acids. V was cut by 6 bases and J by 7 bases, with 9 bases left in between. As DNA, the CDR3 is TGTGCCAGCAGTTACAGGAACGGGGAGCTGTTTTTT. Translating it yields CASSYRNGELFF.

This clone was seen more than once but under ten times. The chain links TRBV19 to TRBJ2-1; TRBD2 is a possible D gene (5 bases). V was cut by 7 bases and J by 0 bases, with 13 bases left in between. This CDR3 region has 15 residues. Germline V lookup: CDR1 LNHDA, CDR2 SQIVND (reference sequence). The DNA of the CDR3 is TGTGCCAGTAAAAGAACTAGTAGCTCCTACAATGAGCAGTTCTTC. The encoded protein is CASKRTSSSYNEQFF.

The chain links TRBV9 to TRBJ1-1; tentatively, D is TRBD1 (5 bases). The germline V and J ends were trimmed by 3 bases and 4 bases, with 10 bases remaining between them. The CDR3 is 13 amino acids. CDR1 and CDR2 from the germline V gene are SGDLS and YYNGEE. The CDR3 region is CASSAGGTTEAFF. CDR3 in DNA: TGTGCCAGCAGCGCGGGGGGGACCACTGAAGCTTTCTTT.

This clone came up a few times. The CDR3 here is CASSLGDGNQPQHF. CDR3 nucleotide sequence: TGTGCCAGCAGCTTAGGGGATGGCAATCAGCCCCAGCATTTT. The rearrangement joins TRBV7-9 to TRBJ1-5; D is unresolved. CDR3 length: 14 amino acids. V lost 1 base and J lost 2, with 6 bases in between. Germline V gene data show CDR1 as SEHNR and CDR2 as FQNEAQ (reference sequence). The full variable domain, its missing parts supplied by reference TRBV7-9 and TRBJ1-5, is DTGVSQNPRHKITKRGQNVTFRCDPISEHNRLYWYRQTLGQGPEFLTYFQNEAQLEKSRLLSDRFSAERPKGSFSTLEIQRTEQGDSAMYLCASSLGDGNQPQHFGDGTRLSIL.

V and J are TRBV9 and TRBJ2-5; the D gene is possibly TRBD1 (6 bases). Germline assignment: CDR1 SGDLS and CDR2 YYNGEE. The CDR3 consists of 16 residues. V lost 3 bases and J lost 0, with 15 bases in between. CDR3 in DNA: TGTGCCAGCAGCGGCCGGGACACCGCGTACCAAGAGACCCAGTACTTC. It is translated as CASSGRDTAYQETQYF.

This clone appeared a few times. The chain carries TRBV29-1 and TRBJ2-3, with 10 positions matching TRBD1. Germline V gene lookup returns CDR1 SQVTM and CDR2 ANQGSEA. The J segment lost 2 bases and the V segment lost 4 bases, leaving 3 bases of the junction unmatched. The CDR3 spans 14 residues. The CDR3 is CSVAGTGDTDTQYF. The CDR3 DNA is TGCAGCGTTGCGGGGACAGGGGACACAGATACGCAGTATTTT.

This clone was seen a handful of times. The chain employs TRBV29-1 and TRBJ2-5; D unclear. V was pared by 7 bases and J by 5 bases, with 14 bases between. Germline assignment: CDR1 SQVTM and CDR2 ANQGSEA. CDR3 length: 12 residues. The CDR3 here is CSAVTLQETQYF. CDR3 DNA: TGCAGCGCGGTGACACTGCAGGAGACCCAGTACTTC. Variable domain in full (rest from reference TRBV29-1 and TRBJ2-5): SAVISQKPSRDICQRGTSLTIQCQVDSQVTMMFWYRQQPGQSLTLIATANQGSEATYESGFVIDKFPISRPNLTFSTLTVSNMSPEDSSIYLCSAVTLQETQYFGPGTRLLVL.

The rearrangement links TRBV6-1 to TRBJ2-6; possibly TRBD1 for D (6 bases). CDR3 length equals 15 residues. The V end was cut by 10 bases, the J end by 0 bases, with 13 bases between. The germline gives CDR1 MNHNS, CDR2 SASEGT. The chain's CDR3 is CANRVLSSGANVLTF. CDR3 nucleotide sequence: TGTGCCAACAGGGTCCTAAGCTCTGGGGCCAACGTCCTGACTTTC.

The chain couples TRBV4-1 to TRBJ1-5, with D maybe TRBD1 (5 bases). CDR3 length: 14 residues. V was pared by 5 bases and J by 5 bases, with 13 bases between. CDR1 MGHRA and CDR2 YSYEKL come from the germline V gene. The CDR3 DNA is TGCGCCAGCAGCTCCCGGGACGGGGATCAGCCCCAGCATTTT. Amino acid sequence: CASSSRDGDQPQHF.

The chain combines TRBV20-1 with TRBJ2-7, with D tentatively TRBD2 (6 bases). This CDR3 is built from 11 residues. The V and J ends lost 5 bases and 4 bases respectively, with 9 bases between them. Germline values: CDR1 DFQATT, CDR2 SNEGSKA (reference sequence). CDR3 region: CSAQGGYEQYF. For the CDR3, the DNA is TGCAGTGCTCAAGGAGGGTACGAGCAGTACTTC.

The chain employs TRBV29-1 and TRBJ2-7; the D is unclear. V was pared by 4 bases and J by 0 bases, with 10 bases between. The CDR3 runs to 13 residues. Germline V gene sequence: CDR1 SQVTM, CDR2 ANQGSEA. As DNA, the CDR3 is TGCAGCGTTGTCCTGCAGACCTCCTACGAGCAGTACTTC. It specifies CSVVLQTSYEQYF.

This clone was found a few times. The chain couples TRBV2 to TRBJ2-7, with 11 bases that match TRBD2. V lost 6 bases and J lost 0; bases outside the gene matches: 4. This CDR3 is built from 15 residues. Germline V CDR1 and CDR2: SNHLY, FYNNEI. CDR3 sequence: CASSLTSGSSYEQYF. CDR3 sequence (DNA): TGTGCCAGCAGCCTCACTAGCGGGAGCTCCTACGAGCAGTACTTC.

V gene TRBV29-1 combines with J gene TRBJ2-1, with D perhaps matching TRBD1 or TRBD2 (5 bases each). Trimming removed 2 bases from V and 8 bases from J, with 13 bases in between. Germline lookup yields CDR1 SQVTM and CDR2 ANQGSEA. This CDR3 is built from 13 residues. CDR3 residues: CSVEMGERYEQFF. The CDR3, as DNA: TGCAGCGTTGAAATGGGGGAGAGGTATGAGCAGTTCTTC.

The V and J genes are TRBV27 and TRBJ2-2; 7 bases are shared with TRBD1. The germline V gene encodes CDR1 MNHEY and CDR2 SMNVEV (reference sequence). This CDR3 has 16 residues. V lost 1 base, J lost 1 base, and 3 bases stayed unmatched. CDR3 in amino acids: CASSLFGTENTGELFF. The DNA of the CDR3 is TGTGCCAGCAGTTTATTTGGGACAGAGAACACCGGGGAGCTGTTTTTT.

The chain combines TRBV4-3 with TRBJ2-7; possible D gene TRBD2, 5 bases. The V end lost 0 bases, the J end lost 1 base, and 10 bases lay between the germline ends. CDR1 and CDR2 from the germline V gene are LGHNA and YSLEER. This CDR3 is 15 amino acids long. As DNA, the CDR3 is TGCGCCAGCAGCCAAGATCGGGATTCATCCTACGAGCAGTACTTC. It yields the protein CASSQDRDSSYEQYF.

This rearrangement joins TRBV10-3 to TRBJ2-7; no definite D call. Germline values: CDR1 ENHRY, CDR2 SYGVKD. V shed 2 bases and J shed 0 bases, with 14 bases lying between them. The CDR3 sequence is 16 residues long. For the CDR3, the DNA is TGTGCCATCAGTGAGCCCAGCGCCCTCCGCTCCTACGAGCAGTACTTC. Its translation: CAISEPSALRSYEQYF.

The rearrangement joins TRBV4-1 to TRBJ2-5; maybe TRBD2 (5 bases). This CDR3 spans 13 amino acids. V lost 6 bases to trimming and J lost 5 bases, with 13 bases between them. CDR1 and CDR2 (germline): MGHRA, YSYEKL. The CDR3 region is CASRLSTGETQYF. For the CDR3, the DNA is TGCGCCAGCAGGTTATCTACGGGGGAGACCCAGTACTTC.

The rearrangement links TRBV27 to TRBJ2-2, with 7 nucleotides matching TRBD2. The junction had 12 bases not matched to a gene; V was cut back by 5 bases and J by 6 bases. The germline V gene encodes CDR1 MNHEY and CDR2 SMNVEV (reference sequence). The CDR3 runs 16 residues. CDR3 bases: TGTGCCAGCAGTCCCCCCGCCGGCGGGGGAGCCGGGGAGCTGTTTTTT. It translates to CASSPPAGGGAGELFF.

V gene TRBV29-1 combines with J gene TRBJ2-1; 8 nucleotides match TRBD1. Germline V gives CDR1 SQVTM, CDR2 ANQGSEA. V gave up 5 bases and J gave up 8 bases; unmatched junction bases: 5. The CDR3 spans 12 residues. For the CDR3, the DNA is TGCAGCGTTTTCTTCAGGGGGCATGAGCAGTTCTTC. Translating gives CSVFFRGHEQFF.

The rearrangement links TRBV25-1 to TRBJ2-4, with 8 positions matching TRBD2. V gave up 7 bases and J gave up 8 bases; unmatched junction bases: 10. There are 14 residues in the CDR3. Germline assignment: CDR1 MGHDK and CDR2 SYGVNS. The CDR3 sequence: CASNDRLAGHIQYF. The DNA of the CDR3 is TGTGCCAGCAACGATCGGCTAGCGGGCCACATTCAGTACTTC.

This clone showed up just a few times. This chain uses TRBV6-1 with TRBJ2-1; the D is unclear. The V and J ends lost 4 bases and 0 bases respectively, with 16 bases between them. CDR1 is MNHNS, CDR2 SASEGT, per germline. CDR3 size: 17 residues. In DNA form, the CDR3 reads TGTGCCAGCAGTGTGACCCCAGGATCTAGCTCCTACAATGAGCAGTTCTTC. It encodes CASSVTPGSSSYNEQFF.

For the CDR3, the DNA is TGTGCCAGCAGCGTGAATAGCGGACAGGCAAACACCGGGGAGCTGTTTTTT. As protein: CASSVNSGQANTGELFF. The chain has TRBV9 and TRBJ2-2, with a weak D call TRBD1 (7 bases). V lost 2 bases and J 2 bases, leaving 16 bases between the germline ends. Germline V lookup: CDR1 SGDLS, CDR2 YYNGEE. This CDR3 comprises 17 residues.

In its sample, this clone was seen a few times. The chain links TRBV29-1 to TRBJ2-3; D might be TRBD1 or TRBD2, each matching 6 bases. V lost 6 bases to trimming and J lost 1 base, with 14 bases between them. Germline V gene data show CDR1 as SQVTM and CDR2 as ANQGSEA. The CDR3 extends over 14 amino acids. Here the CDR3 DNA reads TGCAGCGTCCCCGAGGGGGGAGGCACAGATACGCAGTATTTT. It translates to CSVPEGGGTDTQYF.

This clone showed up just a few times. This rearrangement joins TRBV7-9 to TRBJ1-5, with D unclear. The germline CDR1 and CDR2 sequences are SEHNR and FQNEAQ (reference sequence). Trimming took off 5 bases at V and 10 bases at J, with 12 bases between the two ends. The CDR3 loop spans 12 amino acids. CDR3 nucleotide sequence: TGTGCCAGCAGCCTCGACCGGTTACCCCAGCATTTT. It encodes CASSLDRLPQHF.

The chain joins TRBV25-1 to TRBJ2-2; D gene uncertain. The CDR3 contains 16 residues. CDR1 and CDR2 (germline): MGHDK, SYGVNS. Trimming took off 2 bases at V and 0 bases at J, with 10 bases between the two ends. The DNA for the CDR3 is TGTGCCAGCAGTGAACACATCAGTTCGAACACCGGGGAGCTGTTTTTT. This translates into CASSEHISSNTGELFF.

V gene TRBV11-2 combines with J gene TRBJ2-5, with D unresolved. V was trimmed by 2 bases and J by 3 bases, leaving 13 bases between them. Germline CDR1 is SGHAT and CDR2 is FQNNGV. The CDR3 totals 15 residues. The CDR3 loop reads CASSLFLGTEETQYF. CDR3 nucleotides: TGTGCCAGCAGCTTATTTCTGGGAACCGAAGAGACCCAGTACTTC.

The gene calls are TRBV27 and TRBJ2-7; tentatively, D is TRBD1 or TRBD2 (5 bases each). The germline V and J ends were trimmed by 3 bases and 2 bases, with 11 bases remaining between them. The CDR3 length is 14 residues. From germline, CDR1 is MNHEY and CDR2 SMNVEV (reference sequence). The CDR3 coding sequence is TGTGCCAGCAGTTTTGGGACGGCTACCTACGAGCAGTACTTC. It is translated as CASSFGTATYEQYF.

The chain uses TRBV9 and TRBJ2-3, with 8 bases identical to TRBD2. V trimming: 4 bases; J trimming: 0 bases; junction bases outside the gene matches: 4. The CDR3 covers 15 residues. The germline V gene encodes CDR1 SGDLS and CDR2 YYNGEE. CDR3 sequence reads: CASSKASGSTDTQYF. For the CDR3, the DNA is TGTGCCAGCAGCAAGGCTAGCGGGAGCACAGATACGCAGTATTTT.

The CDR3 loop reads CSSNRDGYNEQFF. The CDR3 DNA is TGCAGCAGTAACAGGGATGGCTACAATGAGCAGTTCTTC. The chain has TRBV29-1 and TRBJ2-1, with a possible D match to TRBD1 (6 bases). This CDR3 region has 13 residues. Germline CDR1 SQVTM, CDR2 ANQGSEA. Trimming left V 8 bases short and J 3 bases short, with 14 bases between.